These 18 T cell receptor beta chains share one sample of origin, sequenced in a study of CD8 T cells in ankylosing spondylitis. General study findings and limits: For ankylosing spondylitis blood, a TCR beta motif of 8 or 9 highly homologous variants appeared characteristic.

TCRdb reprocessed the 5' RACE reads with MiXCR, giving one entry per CDR3 protein. The table shows more than 250,000 distinct CDR3 sequences, with roughly 8% occurring only once. No antigen has been identified for these receptors. The sequenced material came from blood, either unsorted or a sorted T cell fraction (not recorded which). Receptor source: a male donor with ankylosing spondylitis.

This sequence joins TRBV7-8 and TRBJ1-2, with D possibly TRBD1 on 5 matching bases. Between the trimmed V and J ends, which lost 5 bases and 1 base, there was a span of 14 bases. Germline values: CDR1 SGHVS, CDR2 FQNEAQ. The CDR3 is 15 residues long. In DNA, the CDR3 is TGTGCCAGCAGCCCCCGACAGCAAATTAACTATGGCTACACCTTC. It is translated as CASSPRQQINYGYTF.

In its sample, this clonotype was seen a few times. The rearrangement links TRBV7-9 to TRBJ2-3; D call uncertain. V was pared by 2 bases and J by 6 bases, with 12 bases between. Germline V gene data show CDR1 as SEHNR and CDR2 as FQNEAQ (reference sequence). This CDR3 spans 14 amino acids. Here the CDR3 DNA reads TGTGCCAGCAGCTTAAGCAGGACGGGCGATACGCAGTATTTT. Translated, it gives CASSLSRTGDTQYF.

This clonotype appeared a few times. The DNA for the CDR3 is TGTGCCAGCAGCCAGAACATACAAGAGACCCAGTACTTC. Translation: CASSQNIQETQYF. The V call is TRBV2, the J call TRBJ2-5; D not resolved. With 6 bases removed from V and 2 bases from J, the gap between germline ends came to 10 bases. The CDR3 covers 13 residues. The germline V gene has CDR1 SNHLY and CDR2 FYNNEI.

This clonotype was observed at least ten times. One base away lies a much larger clone, so this may be a sequencing read error. The chain is built from TRBV2 and TRBJ2-5; D is ambiguous. Germline assignment: CDR1 SNHLY and CDR2 FYNNEI. The CDR3 has 11 amino acids. The ends were cut back, 4 bases at V and 1 base at J, with 1 base in the middle. The DNA for the CDR3 is TGTGCCAGCAGTGTCCAAGAGACCCAGTACTTC. Translated: CASSVQETQYF.

V is TRBV9 and J is TRBJ2-7; 11 bases are a match to TRBD1. CDR1 and CDR2 from the germline V gene are SGDLS and YYNGEE. With 3 bases clipped from V and 2 bases from J, the junction kept 4 bases outside the gene matches. CDR3 length equals 15 residues. This chain's CDR3 is CASSAGTGGTYEQYF. The CDR3 nucleotides read TGTGCCAGCAGCGCGGGGACAGGGGGAACCTACGAGCAGTACTTC. The full variable domain, with the rest looked up from reference TRBV9 and TRBJ2-7, is DSGVTQTPKHLITATGQRVTLRCSPRSGDLSVYWYQQSLDQGLQFLIQYYNGEERAKGNILERFSAQQFPDLHSELNLSSLELGDSALYFCASSAGTGGTYEQYFGPGTRLTVT.

This clonotype was detected a few times. The chain combines TRBV5-1 with TRBJ2-7; TRBD1 matches at 7 bases. V lost 4 bases to trimming and J lost 2 bases; unmatched junction nucleotides: 9. Germline CDR1 and CDR2: SGHRS and YFSETQ. The CDR3 has 15 amino acids. The CDR3 coding sequence is TGCGCCAGCAGCCCTAGACAGGGCCTCACCTACGAGCAGTACTTC. Translation gives CASSPRQGLTYEQYF.

The genes are TRBV6-5 and TRBJ1-1; D is possibly TRBD1 (6 bases). This CDR3 contains 15 residues. Trimming took off 0 bases at V and 5 bases at J, with 13 bases between the two ends. In germline, CDR1 is MNHEY, CDR2 SVGAGI. CDR3 residues: CASSYSRQVGTEAFF. CDR3 bases: TGTGCCAGCAGTTACTCGAGACAGGTCGGGACTGAAGCTTTCTTT.

The sample holds a few counts of this clonotype. The chain has TRBV7-2 and TRBJ2-5, with TRBD2 matching 10 bases. This CDR3 is 14 amino acids long. V lost 4 bases, J lost 10 bases, and 9 bases stayed unmatched. Germline V lookup: CDR1 SGHTA, CDR2 FQGNSA. In DNA form, the CDR3 reads TGTGCCAGCAGCTCCCAGGGCCTAGCGGGAGACCAGTACTTC. It translates to CASSSQGLAGDQYF.

The table lists this clonotype with a few counts. This chain connects TRBV7-6 to TRBJ1-4; no clear D gene. The CDR3 is made up of 16 amino acids. Deletions cut 1 base from V and 4 bases from J, with 13 bases between. CDR1 and CDR2 (germline): SGHVS, FNYEAQ. In DNA, the CDR3 is TGTGCCAGCAGCTTAGAAAAGGGCTTTCTTAATGAAAAACTGTTTTTT. Translation: CASSLEKGFLNEKLFF. Using reference TRBV7-6 and TRBJ1-4 for the parts outside the CDR3, the full variable domain is GAGVSQSPRYKVTKRGQDVALRCDPISGHVSLYWYRQALGQGPEFLTYFNYEAQQDKSGLPNDRFSAERPEGSISTLTIQRTEQRDSAMYRCASSLEKGFLNEKLFFGSGTQLSVL.

This clonotype came up a few times. This chain connects TRBV12-3 or TRBV12-4 to TRBJ2-1; D may be TRBD2 (5 bases). The V end was cut by 3 bases, the J end by 6 bases, with 9 bases between. The CDR3 runs to 13 residues. The CDR3 loop is CASSLAGFNEQFF. In DNA form, the CDR3 reads TGTGCCAGCAGTTTGGCGGGCTTCAATGAGCAGTTCTTC.

The chain couples TRBV19 to TRBJ2-3; TRBD2 might be the D (6 bases). Germline CDR1 reads LNHDA; CDR2 reads SQIVND (reference sequence). V was shortened by 3 bases and J by 5 bases, with 12 bases between the two germline ends. The CDR3 spans 14 residues. The CDR3 reads CASSIPGEEDTQYF. CDR3 DNA sequence: TGTGCCAGTAGTATTCCGGGAGAAGAAGATACGCAGTATTTT. Supplemented by reference TRBV19 and TRBJ2-3, the full variable domain reads DGGITQSPKYLFRKEGQNVTLSCEQNLNHDAMYWYRQDPGQGLRLIYYSQIVNDFQKGDIAEGYSVSREKKESFPLTVTSAQKNPTAFYLCASSIPGEEDTQYFGPGTRLTVL.

This clonotype was counted only a few times. The chain couples TRBV20-1 to TRBJ2-1, with D maybe TRBD2 (6 bases). This CDR3 comprises 13 residues. Germline-derived CDR1 and CDR2 are DFQATT and SNEGSKA (reference sequence). V shed 3 bases and J shed 5 bases, with 11 bases lying between them. The CDR3 DNA follows: TGCAGTGCTAGCCCGGGAGTCCACAATGAGCAGTTCTTC. Translating it yields CSASPGVHNEQFF.

The V call is TRBV18, the J call TRBJ2-5; no reliable D call. Per the germline V gene, CDR1 is KGHSH and CDR2 is LQKENI. The ends were cut back, 0 bases at V and 6 bases at J, with 8 bases in the middle. The CDR3 has 13 amino acids. This CDR3 is CASSPPNRQTQYF. CDR3 bases: TGTGCCAGCTCACCACCGAACCGCCAGACCCAGTACTTC.

This clonotype was seen a handful of times. The gene calls are TRBV5-1 and TRBJ2-7; possibly TRBD1 for D (5 bases). The CDR3 extends over 15 amino acids. Germline lookup yields CDR1 SGHRS and CDR2 YFSETQ. Trimming took off 0 bases at V and 6 bases at J, with 16 bases between the two ends. As DNA, the CDR3 is TGCGCCAGCAGCTTGGGACAGAACGCTCTCGGCGAGCAGTACTTC. This encodes CASSLGQNALGEQYF.

This chain joins TRBV9 and TRBJ2-7; D is possibly TRBD2 (6 bases). V lost 0 bases, J lost 5 bases, and 9 bases lay in between. The CDR3 covers 13 residues. Germline loops: CDR1 SGDLS, CDR2 YYNGEE. The CDR3 DNA is TGTGCCAGCAGCGTAGACGGGAGTGACGAGCAGTACTTC. Its translation: CASSVDGSDEQYF.

This clonotype was seen more than once but under ten times. The chain uses TRBV5-1 and TRBJ2-7, with 11 bases that match TRBD2. V lost 4 bases to trimming and J lost 2 bases; unmatched junction nucleotides: 8. CDR1 is SGHRS, CDR2 YFSETQ, per germline. The CDR3 sequence is 16 residues long. The CDR3 sequence is CASSPITSGRTYEQYF. DNA of the CDR3: TGCGCCAGCAGCCCGATCACTAGCGGGAGAACCTACGAGCAGTACTTC.

The chain uses TRBV9 and TRBJ2-5; 11 positions agree with TRBD2. The CDR3 length is 16 residues. Germline V gene data show CDR1 as SGDLS and CDR2 as YYNGEE. The V gene end was trimmed by 4 bases and the J gene end by 2 bases; junction bases not matched to a gene: 7. The CDR3 DNA sequence: TGTGCCAGCAGCCCCTCGACTAGCGGGACGCAAGAGACCCAGTACTTC. Translation gives CASSPSTSGTQETQYF.

The chain combines TRBV20-1 with TRBJ2-7, with 8 bases identical to TRBD2. The CDR3 extends over 14 amino acids. Germline lookup yields CDR1 DFQATT and CDR2 SNEGSKA (reference sequence). The J segment lost 3 bases and the V segment lost 1 base, leaving 5 bases of the junction unmatched. This CDR3 is CSARVTGTSYEQYF. DNA of the CDR3: TGCAGTGCTAGAGTCACCGGGACTAGCTACGAGCAGTACTTC.